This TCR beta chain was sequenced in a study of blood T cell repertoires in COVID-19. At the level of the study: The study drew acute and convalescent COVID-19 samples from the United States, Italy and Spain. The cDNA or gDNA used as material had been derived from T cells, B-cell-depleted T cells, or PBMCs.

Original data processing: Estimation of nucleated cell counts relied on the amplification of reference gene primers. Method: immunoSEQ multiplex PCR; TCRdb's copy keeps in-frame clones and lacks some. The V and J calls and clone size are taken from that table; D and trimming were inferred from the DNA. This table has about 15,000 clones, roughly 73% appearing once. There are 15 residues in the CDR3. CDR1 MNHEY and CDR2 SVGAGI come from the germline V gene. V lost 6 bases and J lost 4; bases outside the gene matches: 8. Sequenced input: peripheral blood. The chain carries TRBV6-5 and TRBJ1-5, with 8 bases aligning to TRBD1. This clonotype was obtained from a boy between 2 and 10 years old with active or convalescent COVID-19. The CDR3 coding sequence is TGTGCCAGCAGGGCAGGGACAGGAGAGAATCAGCCCCAGCATTTT. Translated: CASRAGTGENQPQHF.